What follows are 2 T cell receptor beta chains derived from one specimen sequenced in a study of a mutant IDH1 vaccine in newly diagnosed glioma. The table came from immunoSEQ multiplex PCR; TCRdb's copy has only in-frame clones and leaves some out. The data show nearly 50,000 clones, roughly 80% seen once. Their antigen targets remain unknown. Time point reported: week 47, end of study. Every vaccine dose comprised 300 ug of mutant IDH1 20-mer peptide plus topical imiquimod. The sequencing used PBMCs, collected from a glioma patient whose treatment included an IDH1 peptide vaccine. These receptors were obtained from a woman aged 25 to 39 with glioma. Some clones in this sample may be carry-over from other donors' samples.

CDR3 nucleotides: TGTGCCAGCAGCTTCGAGGCGAGGGAGCAGTACTTC. As protein: CASSFEAREQYF. The chain links TRBV11-3 to TRBJ2-7; D gene ambiguous. The CDR3 contains 12 residues. Germline CDR1 is SGHNT and CDR2 is YENEEA. With 3 bases removed from V and 7 bases from J, the gap between germline ends came to 10 bases. Variable domain in full (rest from reference TRBV11-3 and TRBJ2-7): EAGVVQSPRYKIIEKKQPVAFWCNPISGHNTLYWYLQNLGQGPELLIRYENEEAVDDSQLPKDRFSAERLKGVDSTLKIQPAELGDSAVYLCASSFEAREQYFGPGTRLTVT.

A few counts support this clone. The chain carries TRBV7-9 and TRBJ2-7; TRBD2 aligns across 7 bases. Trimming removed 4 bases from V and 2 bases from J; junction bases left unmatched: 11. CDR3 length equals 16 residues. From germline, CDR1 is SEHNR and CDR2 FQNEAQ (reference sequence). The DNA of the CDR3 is TGTGCCAGCAGCTCCCAGGAGATAGCGGGTACCTACGAGCAGTACTTC. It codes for CASSSQEIAGTYEQYF. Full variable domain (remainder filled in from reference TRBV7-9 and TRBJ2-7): DTGVSQNPRHKITKRGQNVTFRCDPISEHNRLYWYRQTLGQGPEFLTYFQNEAQLEKSRLLSDRFSAERPKGSFSTLEIQRTEQGDSAMYLCASSSQEIAGTYEQYFGPGTRLTVT.